Shown below are 6 T cell receptor beta chains from a single sample sequenced in a study of T cells in Graves' hyperthyroidism and ophthalmopathy. The investigators amplified TCR beta CDR3 regions from RNA transcripts. TCR CDR3 regions were first amplified by RT-PCR with HTBI primers. TCRdb re-called the multiplex PCR reads with MiXCR, one entry per CDR3 protein. The data contain about 400,000 distinct CDR3 sequences, approximately 14% of them singletons. Sequencing was performed on blood. These receptors came from a man in his late teens or twenties with Graves' ophthalmopathy.

This chain links TRBV19 with TRBJ1-1, with 7 bases matching TRBD1. The junction had 9 bases not matched to a gene; V was cut back by 10 bases and J by 1 base. This CDR3 has 14 residues. Germline loops: CDR1 LNHDA, CDR2 SQIVND (reference sequence). The CDR3 DNA follows: TGTGCCACAGACACCGGGACAGAGAACACTGAAGCTTTCTTT. Protein: CATDTGTENTEAFF.

This chain links TRBV24-1 with TRBJ2-3; 8 nucleotides align to TRBD1. J lost 4 bases, V lost 2 bases, and 7 bases had no gene match. The CDR3 is 16 amino acids. CDR1 and CDR2 from the germline V gene are KGHDR and SFDVKD. The CDR3: CATSDSLRGLADTQYF. The DNA for the CDR3 is TGTGCCACCAGTGATTCGCTCAGGGGGCTAGCAGATACGCAGTATTTT.

This clonotype was picked up many times. The gene calls are TRBV5-1 and TRBJ2-7; D is ambiguous. This CDR3 comprises 15 residues. Trimming shortened V by 5 bases and J by 0 bases, and 15 bases separated the two germline ends. Germline loops: CDR1 SGHRS, CDR2 YFSETQ. The chain's CDR3 is CASRQATANSYEQYF. CDR3 DNA sequence: TGCGCCAGCAGGCAGGCAACAGCGAACTCCTACGAGCAGTACTTC.

This clonotype was recorded at least ten times. CDR3 bases: TGTGCCAGTAGTATTCGTACCACAGGGTTGAAAGATACGCAGTATTTT. Protein sequence: CASSIRTTGLKDTQYF. The chain has TRBV19 and TRBJ2-3; tentatively, D is TRBD1 (6 bases). The V gene lost 3 bases and the J gene lost 5 bases, with 18 bases spanning the gap. The germline CDR1 and CDR2 sequences are LNHDA and SQIVND (reference sequence). The CDR3 extends over 16 amino acids.

This clonotype has a count of ten or more. CDR3 residues: CASSLWTQNTEAFF. DNA of the CDR3: TGTGCCAGCAGCTTATGGACACAGAACACTGAAGCTTTCTTT. The V and J genes are TRBV7-9 and TRBJ1-1; D is possibly TRBD1 (5 bases). The V gene's germline CDR1 is SEHNR and CDR2 FQNEAQ (reference sequence). This CDR3 is built from 14 residues. V gave up 2 bases and J gave up 1 base, with 8 bases separating them.

This clonotype was seen at least ten times. The V call is TRBV6-1, the J call TRBJ1-1; no clear D gene. This CDR3 region has 13 residues. Germline V lookup: CDR1 MNHNS, CDR2 SASEGT. Deletions cut 8 bases from V and 4 bases from J, with 14 bases between. The CDR3: CASYRGPSTEAFF. The CDR3 bases are TGTGCCAGCTACCGGGGTCCCAGCACTGAAGCTTTCTTT.